This TCR beta chain was sequenced during a study of PD-L1 blockade in urothelial cancer. Looking at the study overall: Males with bladder-origin urothelial cancer made up about 90% of the roughly 29 patients. T cell content in blood samples showed a median of 141,255. Timepoints chosen for blood analysis were 3 weeks (second dose) and 6 weeks after treatment start. Study-level points and caveats: By 3 weeks, tumor-associated blood clones had expanded more in durable-benefit patients.

Concerning this clone itself: Antigen specificity is unknown.

Method: immunoSEQ multiplex PCR; TCRdb's copy keeps in-frame clones and lacks some. The profile shows more than 40,000 clones, approximately 86% of them singletons. This TCR derives from a man in his 60s with urothelial cancer. The sequencing here drew on PBMCs, taken around atezolizumab (anti-PD-L1) treatment.

The CDR3 region is CASRGTSGFYEQYF. CDR3 bases: TGTGCCAGCAGAGGGACTAGCGGATTCTACGAGCAGTACTTC. This sequence joins TRBV25-1 and TRBJ2-7; 11 nucleotides line up with TRBD2. The CDR3 extends over 14 amino acids. Looked up from germline, CDR1 is MGHDK and CDR2 is SYGVNS. V lost 6 bases to trimming and J lost 3 bases; unmatched junction nucleotides: 4.